The clone carrying this T cell receptor (beta chain) was seen a few times. Libraries were prepared by immunoSEQ multiplex PCR; TCRdb keeps only in-frame clonotypes and omits some of them. The table records under 350,000 clones, 80% to 90% of them present only once. This sample is drawn from a study of blood T cell repertoires in COVID-19. Looking at the study overall: Italy, Spain and the United States were the sources of the convalescent and acute COVID-19 samples.

From germline, CDR1 is LNHDA and CDR2 SQIVND (reference sequence). CDR3 size: 16 residues. Unmatched junction bases numbered 9, after V lost 4 bases and J lost 5 bases. Sequenced material: PBMCs or T cells enriched from blood (not recorded which). V and J are TRBV19 and TRBJ1-5, with TRBD1 matching 9 bases. This sequence was found in a woman aged 40 to 50 with acute COVID-19. The CDR3 region has the DNA TGTGCCAGTAGTACCGGGACAGGGACTTTTTATCAGCCCCAGCATTTT. Translated, it gives CASSTGTGTFYQPQHF.